This T cell receptor (beta chain) was sequenced in a study of OX40 agonist ivuxolimab in advanced cancers. Method: immunoSEQ multiplex PCR; TCRdb's copy keeps in-frame clones and lacks some. The table has around 73,000 clones, approximately 90% seen once. The CDR3 extends over 14 amino acids. The ends lost 2 bases at V and 6 bases at J; junction bases unmatched: 4. The germline V gene encodes CDR1 MNHEY and CDR2 SMNVEV (reference sequence). The chain employs TRBV27 and TRBJ1-5; TRBD1 aligns across 7 bases. This TCR derives from an adult with an advanced solid tumor such as melanoma, head and neck, liver or kidney cancer. Sample: CD4+ or CD8+ T cells sorted from blood, taken in a trial of the OX40 agonist ivuxolimab. Written as DNA, the CDR3 is TGTGCCAGCAGTTTAGGAGGGGGCGGTCAGCCCCAGCATTTT. Encoded protein: CASSLGGGGQPQHF.